The entry that follows covers one T cell receptor beta chain sequence. Its antigen is as yet unknown. Documented treatment: approximately nine-day PBMC culture with coronavirus spike peptide pools or control peptides (ViraFEST assay). TCR sequencing followed the expansion of antigen-specific T cells with peptide pools in ViraFEST. Sequenced with the Oncomine TCR Beta short-read assay was DNA taken from cultured CD4+ T cells. One entry per CDR3 protein results from TCRdb running MiXCR on the PCR reads. The table has around 19,000 distinct CDR3 sequences, roughly 78% seen once. The data stem from a study of vaccination and CD4 T cells after COVID-19. Across the study: According to the study, participants were given two doses of BNT162b2 or mRNA-1273 vaccine. Each control was exposed to a CEFX pool, an HIV-1 Nef pool, or no peptide at all.

Study findings and constraints: Median SARS-CoV-2-reactive clonotypes rose from approximately 21 to 38, not significantly.

The J segment lost 5 bases and the V segment lost 6 bases, leaving 9 bases of the junction unmatched. The CDR3 extends over 14 amino acids. Per germline, CDR1 MNHEY and CDR2 SMNVEV (reference sequence). This sequence originates from a human donor who received a COVID-19 vaccine. The chain joins TRBV27 to TRBJ1-1, with 7 bases that match TRBD1. Specimen: CD4+ T cells from blood, cultured in vitro, collected after SARS-CoV-2 vaccination. CDR3: CASSQTGRVTEAFF. The CDR3 DNA reads as TGTGCCAGCAGCCAGACAGGGAGGGTAACTGAAGCTTTCTTT.